This T cell receptor (beta chain) was captured by sequencing in a study of control samples from healthy donors and cancer patients (dated by TCRdb to about 2020). A word on this clone: No antigen is known for it. It has no much larger one-base neighbor in the sample; base qualities were not kept.

Libraries were constructed by the immunoSEQ multiplex PCR assay. The table was pulled from immuneACCESS by TCRdb, which kept in-frame rearrangements only. Such tables lose some clones; where checked, under half of the loss comes from unresolved V genes, and the rest has no known cause. The sample profile shows some 120,000 clones; approximately 90% of them were found once. The top ten constitute 2% to 3% of the sample. From the germline V gene (reference sequence), CDR1 is MNHEY and CDR2 is SMNVEV. Compared with germline, V lacks 6 bases and J lacks 14 bases; bases without a gene match: 13. From cysteine to phenylalanine, the CDR3 is 13 amino acids long. Only the CDR3 portion is preserved as DNA: 39 bases, with reading frame beginning at the first base.

The sample comprised blood. This TCR came from a man younger than 35 in good health. The chain is encoded by TRBV27 joined to TRBJ1-2; 9 bases in the junction line up with TRBD1. The DNA sequence reads TGTGCCAGCAGCCCAACAGGGACAGGGACACTTACCTTC. It encodes CASSPTGTGTLTF.